This passage covers 16 T cell receptor beta chains from one sample sequenced in a study of cytomegalovirus exposure and HLA in healthy donors. The PCR used 60 Vbeta and 13 Jbeta primers. The method was immunoSEQ multiplex PCR; TCRdb's version includes in-frame clones alone and lacks a portion of them. The repertoire includes 200,000 to 250,000 clones, around 80% of them detected once, and roughly 0.75% sits in the top ten. The sequencing sample was made of PBMCs. These TCRs come from a boy younger than 10 in good health and CMV-seronegative.

The chain links TRBV6-1 to TRBJ2-7; D ambiguous. The CDR3 has 12 amino acids. V was cut by 6 bases and J by 1 base, with 7 bases left in between. Germline CDR1 is MNHNS and CDR2 is SASEGT. The CDR3 protein is CASSRTSYEQYF. The CDR3 DNA is TGTGCCAGCAGCCGAACTTCCTACGAGCAGTACTTC.

The J gene is TRBJ2-1, the V gene TRBV7-9; 7 bases align to TRBD2. The V gene end was trimmed by 1 base and the J gene end by 5 bases; junction bases not matched to a gene: 8. The germline V gene encodes CDR1 SEHNR and CDR2 FQNEAQ (reference sequence). The CDR3 runs 16 residues. The CDR3 sequence is CASSLVPAGLNNEQFF. As DNA, the CDR3 is TGTGCCAGCAGCTTAGTTCCAGCGGGATTGAACAATGAGCAGTTCTTC.

V and J are TRBV5-6 and TRBJ1-2; 8 nucleotides match TRBD1. With V trimmed by 6 bases and J by 2 bases, 9 bases remained unmatched. The CDR3 extends over 15 amino acids. Germline V gene lookup returns CDR1 SGHDT and CDR2 YYEEEE. The CDR3 spells CASTPRTGYNYGYTF. The CDR3 coding sequence is TGTGCCAGCACGCCTCGGACAGGGTACAACTATGGCTACACCTTC.

V is TRBV9 and J is TRBJ1-1; D might be TRBD1 (6 bases). Germline assignment: CDR1 SGDLS and CDR2 YYNGEE. CDR3 length equals 14 residues. With 4 bases removed from V and 6 bases from J, the gap between germline ends came to 16 bases. The CDR3: CASSPTRGGPEAFF. The CDR3 DNA is TGTGCCAGCAGCCCGACAAGAGGGGGTCCTGAAGCTTTCTTT. The whole variable domain, filled in from reference TRBV9 and TRBJ1-1, reads DSGVTQTPKHLITATGQRVTLRCSPRSGDLSVYWYQQSLDQGLQFLIQYYNGEERAKGNILERFSAQQFPDLHSELNLSSLELGDSALYFCASSPTRGGPEAFFGQGTRLTVV.

This chain links TRBV5-4 with TRBJ1-1, with TRBD1 matching 9 bases. Trimming removed 4 bases from V and 4 bases from J; junction bases left unmatched: 5. The germline V gene encodes CDR1 SGHNT and CDR2 YYREEE (reference sequence). This CDR3 has 14 residues. This chain's CDR3 is CASSDGTGPTEAFF. The CDR3 DNA reads as TGTGCCAGCAGCGACGGGACAGGGCCCACTGAAGCTTTCTTT.

The table lists this clone with a count of one. The chain recombines TRBV7-2 with TRBJ2-3, with 7 bases lining up with TRBD2. The germline V gene has CDR1 SGHTA and CDR2 FQGNSA. With 5 bases clipped from V and 4 bases from J, the junction kept 6 bases outside the gene matches. CDR3 size: 14 residues. The CDR3 bases are TGTGCCAGCAGCCCGCGGGGAGGGGCAGATACGCAGTATTTT. Amino acid sequence: CASSPRGGADTQYF. Variable domain in full (rest from reference TRBV7-2 and TRBJ2-3): GAGVSQSPSNKVTEKGKDVELRCDPISGHTALYWYRQSLGQGLEFLIYFQGNSAPDKSGLPSDRFSAERTGGSVSTLTIQRTQQEDSAVYLCASSPRGGADTQYFGPGTRLTVL.

The rearrangement joins TRBV27 to TRBJ2-7; 8 bases agree with TRBD1. Germline V lookup: CDR1 MNHEY, CDR2 SMNVEV (reference sequence). The CDR3 contains 14 residues. After removal of 4 bases from V and 5 bases from J, the junction contained 7 bases not matched to a gene. The CDR3 sequence: CASSYRQGTDEQYF. DNA of the CDR3: TGTGCCAGCAGTTACCGACAGGGGACCGACGAGCAGTACTTC.

CDR3 bases: TGTGCCAGTAGTCTCAGGGGCGTGGGGCTTAGTGAAAAACTGTTTTTT. Translating gives CASSLRGVGLSEKLFF. V is TRBV19 and J is TRBJ1-4; D is possibly TRBD1 (6 bases). The length of the CDR3 is 16 residues. V was trimmed by 5 bases and J by 7 bases, leaving 20 bases between them. In germline, CDR1 is LNHDA, CDR2 SQIVND (reference sequence).

This clone was seen a single time. The chain joins TRBV9 to TRBJ1-2; D might be TRBD1 (6 bases). Between the trimmed V and J ends, which lost 7 bases and 7 bases, there was a span of 20 bases. The CDR3 runs to 14 residues. CDR1 is SGDLS and CDR2 is YYNGEE in the germline V gene. In nucleotides, the CDR3 is TGTGCCAGCGGGAAAGAAGGGGGGGCTGGTGGCTACACCTTC. This translates into CASGKEGGAGGYTF. Full variable domain (rest looked up from reference TRBV9 and TRBJ1-2): DSGVTQTPKHLITATGQRVTLRCSPRSGDLSVYWYQQSLDQGLQFLIQYYNGEERAKGNILERFSAQQFPDLHSELNLSSLELGDSALYFCASGKEGGAGGYTFGSGTRLTVV.

This clone was detected only once. The chain uses TRBV27 and TRBJ2-7, with D unresolved. The ends were cut back, 6 bases at V and 0 bases at J, with 15 bases in the middle. CDR3 size: 15 residues. Germline lookup yields CDR1 MNHEY and CDR2 SMNVEV (reference sequence). The CDR3 DNA is TGTGCCAGCAGCTTACACAATTCAGACTCCTACGAGCAGTACTTC. Protein product: CASSLHNSDSYEQYF.

V and J are TRBV11-2 and TRBJ2-1; 13 positions agree with TRBD2. The length of the CDR3 is 17 residues. V was clipped by 4 bases and J by 6 bases; unmatched bases: 9. The germline V gene encodes CDR1 SGHAT and CDR2 FQNNGV. The CDR3: CASSWGTSGGGSNEQFF. CDR3 coding DNA: TGTGCCAGCAGCTGGGGCACTAGCGGGGGGGGATCCAATGAGCAGTTCTTC.

The rearrangement links TRBV19 to TRBJ1-1, with a weak D call TRBD1 (5 bases). This CDR3 region has 14 residues. V gave up 2 bases and J gave up 6 bases, with 13 bases separating them. The germline CDR1 and CDR2 sequences are LNHDA and SQIVND (reference sequence). The CDR3 sequence: CASSISGTGPEAFF. CDR3 nucleotide sequence: TGTGCCAGTAGTATAAGCGGGACGGGGCCTGAAGCTTTCTTT.

V usage is TRBV7-8 and J usage is TRBJ1-1; possible D gene TRBD1, 6 bases. This CDR3 is 15 amino acids long. CDR1 is SGHVS and CDR2 is FQNEAQ in the germline V gene. Trimming took 5 bases from V and 1 from J, leaving 14 bases between them. CDR3 bases: TGTGCCAGCAGCCAATGGGGGGGCAAGAACACTGAAGCTTTCTTT. Translation gives CASSQWGGKNTEAFF. The full variable domain, completed using reference TRBV7-8 and TRBJ1-1, is GAGVSQSPRYKVAKRGQDVALRCDPISGHVSLFWYQQALGQGPEFLTYFQNEAQLDKSGLPSDRFFAERPEGSVSTLKIQRTQQEDSAVYLCASSQWGGKNTEAFFGQGTRLTVV.

The gene calls are TRBV4-1 and TRBJ2-3, with a possible D match to TRBD2 (6 bases). Germline V gene lookup returns CDR1 MGHRA and CDR2 YSYEKL. CDR3 length equals 16 residues. The V end lost 6 bases, the J end lost 3 bases, and 19 bases lay between the germline ends. The CDR3 sequence: CASSGDAGSRTDTQYF. CDR3 sequence (DNA): TGCGCCAGCAGTGGTGATGCGGGATCAAGGACAGATACGCAGTATTTT.

The rearrangement uses TRBV5-1 and TRBJ2-1; D remains ambiguous. The CDR3 runs to 13 residues. V was pared by 5 bases and J by 4 bases, with 10 bases between. CDR1 SGHRS and CDR2 YFSETQ come from the germline V gene. The CDR3: CASSSMRYNEQFF. In DNA form, the CDR3 reads TGCGCCAGCAGTTCGATGCGGTACAATGAGCAGTTCTTC.

This clone occurred once. The V and J genes are TRBV10-3 and TRBJ2-7, with no clear D. This CDR3 has 13 residues. Trimming took off 5 bases at V and 1 base at J, with 9 bases between the two ends. Germline V gene lookup returns CDR1 ENHRY and CDR2 SYGVKD. The DNA for the CDR3 is TGTGCCATCAGTAGGCAGGAATCCTACGAGCAGTACTTC. Translating it yields CAISRQESYEQYF.